This TCR beta chain is from a study of spatial heterogeneity in lung cancer. Findings and caveats of the study: At tumor resection, ubiquitous expanded TCRs were detected in blood more often than later.

This CDR3 has 13 amino acids. Germline V gene lookup returns CDR1 MNHEY and CDR2 SVGAGI. The V gene lost 6 bases and the J gene lost 1 base, with 9 bases spanning the gap. Time point noted: sample taken at primary tumor resection. TCRdb ran MiXCR on the 5' RACE reads and lists one entry per CDR3 protein. The data hold about 38,000 distinct CDR3 sequences, with around 7% observed a single time. This clonotype was observed a few times. Its antigen remains unidentified. This clonotype was sampled from a male donor with early-stage non-small cell lung cancer. This chain connects TRBV6-5 to TRBJ1-1; tentative D call: TRBD1 (5 bases). The sample was PBMCs, taken at surgery. This CDR3 is CASRDTRNTEAFF. The CDR3 DNA reads as TGTGCCAGCAGGGACACTCGGAACACTGAAGCTTTCTTT.